Sequencing of this T cell receptor beta chain was carried out in a study of beta chain features in type 1 diabetes. Study-level results: PCR might preferentially amplify shorter templates, equally in patients and controls.

CD45RO/CCR7/CD25/CD127/CD95/CD27 sorting isolated CD4+ naive, central memory, regulatory and stem cell-like memory cells. V lost 5 bases to trimming and J lost 7 bases, with 15 bases between them. Germline CDR1 SGHTA, CDR2 FQGNSA. CDR3 length: 14 residues. About this clone: Its antigen remains unidentified.

Reverse transcription of all isolated RNA meant that expressed TCRB transcripts were sequenced. Sequenced by immunoSEQ multiplex PCR; TCRdb stores in-frame clones only, minus some. The sample shows tens of thousands of clones, 30% to 40% of them seen only once. Sequencing used stem cell memory CD4+ T cells from blood. This TCR came from a woman aged 18 to 35 in good health. V and J are TRBV7-2 and TRBJ2-1, with D possibly TRBD1 on 6 matching bases. CDR3 sequence reads: CASSIQQGVNEQFF. The DNA for the CDR3 is TGTGCCAGCAGCATTCAACAGGGTGTGAATGAGCAGTTCTTC. The whole variable domain, filled in from reference TRBV7-2 and TRBJ2-1, reads GAGVSQSPSNKVTEKGKDVELRCDPISGHTALYWYRQSLGQGLEFLIYFQGNSAPDKSGLPSDRFSAERTGGSVSTLTIQRTQQEDSAVYLCASSIQQGVNEQFFGPGTRLTVL.